This T cell receptor (beta chain) emerged from a study of regulatory T cells in long-lasting Graves disease. Combining iRepertoire HTBI primers with Arm-PCR of CDR3 regions, the authors built TCR beta libraries. TCRdb reprocessed the multiplex PCR reads via MiXCR and lists one record per CDR3 protein. The sample has 600,000 to 850,000 distinct CDR3 sequences, roughly 30% seen once. The CDR3 is made up of 15 amino acids. Unmatched junction bases numbered 14, after V lost 7 bases and J lost 6 bases. Time point defined: persistent/refractory GD, antithyroid drugs over 5 years with positive TRAb. The TCR library was prepared using RNA isolated from PBMCs. Patients of an endocrinology department in Xi'an, China, were included.

V is TRBV12-3 or TRBV12-4 and J is TRBJ1-1, with 7 bases matching TRBD1. The sample here was peripheral blood mononuclear cells (PBMCs), taken when the disease was refractory, from a patient treated with antithyroid drugs. The receptor was derived from a female donor with Graves disease. CDR3 residues: CASNEGAHFTAEAFF. The CDR3 nucleotides are TGTGCCAGCAATGAGGGGGCTCACTTTACGGCTGAAGCTTTCTTT.